Listed below are T cell receptor beta chains from one sample, sequenced in a study of blood T cells in healthy people across ages. TCRdb re-called the 5' RACE reads through MiXCR, storing one row per CDR3 protein. The table lists approximately 850,000 distinct CDR3 sequences, more than 40% of them singletons. Sequencing was performed on blood. The source of these receptors is a man aged 60-69 years in good health. CDR3s include the opening cysteine and the closing phenylalanine or tryptophan. The order of the fields is V gene, D gene, clone size, J gene, CDR3 DNA, CDR3 protein. D genes are given only for firm matches. Where a row states a size, it is once, few, many or the class of an expanded clone; other rows omit it.

V: TRBV4-3; D: NA; size: NA; J: TRBJ1-2; DNA: TGCGCCAGCAGCTACTCGGCGGGTATGCGGGGCTACACCTTC; CDR3: CASSYSAGMRGYTF
V: TRBV7-2; D: NA; size: NA; J: TRBJ1-1; DNA: TGTGCCAGCAGCTTCTCCCCCGACACTGAAGCTTTCTTT; CDR3: CASSFSPDTEAFF
V: TRBV9; D: NA; size: NA; J: TRBJ2-1; DNA: TGTGCCAGCAGCGTCCTGAGCGCCGGCTCCTACAATGAGCAGTTCTTC; CDR3: CASSVLSAGSYNEQFF
V: TRBV5-5; D: NA; size: NA; J: TRBJ1-5; DNA: TGTGCCAGCAGCCCGGGGGACACATCCAATCAGCCCCAGCATTTT; CDR3: CASSPGDTSNQPQHF
V: TRBV3-1; D: TRBD1; size: NA; J: TRBJ1-1; DNA: TGTGCCAGCAGCCAAGGGGGACAGAGGAACACTGAAGCTTTCTTT; CDR3: CASSQGGQRNTEAFF
V: TRBV2; D: NA; size: NA; J: TRBJ1-1; DNA: TGTGCCAGCAGCTCAGGACGGGGAGAGTCCATGAACACTGAAGCTTTCTTT; CDR3: CASSSGRGESMNTEAFF
V: TRBV5-6; D: NA; size: NA; J: TRBJ2-3; DNA: TGTGCCAGCAGCCACCTGGGAACGGAGCGCACAGATACGCAGTATTTT; CDR3: CASSHLGTERTDTQYF
V: TRBV27; D: NA; size: NA; J: TRBJ2-2; DNA: TGTGCCAGCAGTCGAGCTCCGAACACCGGGGAGCTGTTTTTT; CDR3: CASSRAPNTGELFF
V: TRBV29-1; D: TRBD1; size: NA; J: TRBJ2-7; DNA: TGCAGCGCCCTAGGGACAGGTTTGAACGAGCAGTACTTC; CDR3: CSALGTGLNEQYF
V: TRBV28; D: NA; size: few; J: TRBJ1-2; DNA: TGTGCCAGCAGCGCGTCGGCGACTAACTATGGCTACACCTTC; CDR3: CASSASATNYGYTF
V: TRBV11-1; D: TRBD1; size: few; J: TRBJ2-2; DNA: TGTGCCAGCAGCTACAGGGGGCAAAGCGGGGAGCTGTTTTTT; CDR3: CASSYRGQSGELFF